Below, 29 T cell receptor beta chains from the same sample are listed, as sequenced in a study of shared clonotypes between healthy human individuals. Clones were sequenced by immunoSEQ multiplex PCR, and TCRdb holds only the in-frame ones, with some missing. The table shows around 1 million clones, with over 75% occurring only once. The sequenced material came from memory CD4+ T cells sorted from blood. The sample's subset: CD45RA-negative fraction. Receptor source: a man younger than 35 in good health.

This clone was observed once. The chain recombines TRBV19 with TRBJ1-2; D is unresolved. The germline V gene has CDR1 LNHDA and CDR2 SQIVND (reference sequence). Trimming left V 10 bases short and J 7 bases short, with 16 bases between. There are 12 residues in the CDR3. The CDR3 sequence: CATGVGSSGYTF. CDR3 DNA: TGTGCCACTGGAGTCGGAAGTAGTGGCTACACCTTC.

CDR3 sequence reads: CASSPRRGLASEQYF. CDR3 in DNA: TGTGCCAGCAGTCCACGCCGGGGACTAGCTTCCGAGCAGTACTTC. J is TRBJ2-7 and V is TRBV6-5, with 9 positions matching TRBD2. From germline, CDR1 is MNHEY and CDR2 SVGAGI. V shed 5 bases, J shed 6 bases, and the junction held 11 bases outside the gene matches. The CDR3 is made up of 15 amino acids.

The table lists this clone with a count of one. Other DNA sequences in this specimen translate into the identical CDR3. This sequence joins TRBV6-6 and TRBJ1-1, with D unresolved. V lost 0 bases to trimming and J lost 2 bases, with 4 bases between them. This CDR3 spans 13 amino acids. Germline V gives CDR1 MNHNY, CDR2 SVGAGI (reference sequence). The CDR3 DNA sequence: TGTGCCAGCAGTTACTCGGTAAACACTGAAGCTTTCTTT. It specifies CASSYSVNTEAFF.

The chain couples TRBV19 to TRBJ1-5; no clear D. V was shortened by 6 bases and J by 4 bases, with 7 bases between the two germline ends. The CDR3 has 12 amino acids. The germline CDR1 and CDR2 sequences are LNHDA and SQIVND (reference sequence). DNA of the CDR3: TGTGCCAGTAGACCCAATAATCAGCCCCAGCATTTT. It yields the protein CASRPNNQPQHF.

The chain recombines TRBV4-1 with TRBJ2-5; TRBD1 matches 10 bases. Germline V gene sequence: CDR1 MGHRA, CDR2 YSYEKL. The CDR3 covers 16 residues. Unmatched junction bases numbered 9, after V lost 4 bases and J lost 4 bases. In nucleotides, the CDR3 is TGCGCCAGCAGCCGGGTCCTGGGACAGGGGCCAGAGACCCAGTACTTC. Translation: CASSRVLGQGPETQYF.

This clone was seen only once. The gene calls are TRBV7-3 and TRBJ2-3; no firm D call. This CDR3 region has 16 residues. V was cut by 2 bases and J by 2 bases, with 14 bases left in between. Germline V gene data show CDR1 as SGHTA and CDR2 as FQGTGA. The CDR3: CASSLSGGALTDTQYF. CDR3 nucleotide sequence: TGTGCCAGCAGCTTATCTGGCGGAGCCCTCACAGATACGCAGTATTTT.

The genes are TRBV30 and TRBJ2-7; 7 bases align to TRBD2. Germline assignment: CDR1 GTSNPN and CDR2 SVGIG (reference sequence). CDR3 length equals 13 residues. The V and J ends lost 0 bases and 2 bases, in that order; junction bases with no gene match: 1. CDR3 DNA sequence: TGTGCCTGGAGTGTAAGCGGGACCTACGAGCAGTACTTC. Its protein is CAWSVSGTYEQYF. Full variable domain (missing parts from reference TRBV30 and TRBJ2-7): SQTIHQWPATLVQPVGSPLSLECTVEGTSNPNLYWYRQAAGRGLQLLFYSVGIGQISSEVPQNLSASRPQDRQFILSSKKLLLSDSGFYLCAWSVSGTYEQYFGPGTRLTVT.

The V call is TRBV5-4, the J call TRBJ2-6; TRBD1 agrees at 8 bases. Germline CDR1 SGHNT, CDR2 YYREEE (reference sequence). V trimming: 4 bases; J trimming: 0 bases; junction bases outside the gene matches: 6. The CDR3 is 17 residues long. The CDR3 protein is CASSAQGANSGANVLTF. The CDR3 DNA reads as TGTGCCAGCAGCGCGCAGGGGGCGAACTCTGGGGCCAACGTCCTGACTTTC.

The chain links TRBV6-1 to TRBJ1-6; D not resolved. V was pared by 10 bases and J by 5 bases, with 18 bases between. Germline assignment: CDR1 MNHNS and CDR2 SASEGT. There are 15 residues in the CDR3. CDR3 nucleotide sequence: TGTGCCACCGGTTATGGGGTGGAGGATAATTCACCCCTCCACTTT. Its protein is CATGYGVEDNSPLHF.

This chain uses TRBV4-3 with TRBJ2-1; 10 positions agree with TRBD2. CDR3 length equals 15 residues. Trimming at V came to 4 bases and at J to 7 bases, leaving 7 bases not matched to a gene. Germline loops: CDR1 LGHNA, CDR2 YSLEER. The CDR3 sequence: CASSRASGRGNEQFF. CDR3 DNA sequence: TGCGCCAGCAGCCGGGCTAGCGGGAGAGGTAATGAGCAGTTCTTC.

This sequence joins TRBV5-4 and TRBJ1-2; D is uncertain. Germline lookup yields CDR1 SGHNT and CDR2 YYREEE (reference sequence). V was cut by 4 bases and J by 8 bases, with 21 bases left in between. This CDR3 contains 15 residues. The CDR3 is CASSQSAHPNIGYTF. The CDR3 DNA follows: TGTGCCAGCAGCCAGTCCGCGCACCCAAATATAGGCTACACCTTC.

As to this clone: This sample also contains other DNA sequences that code for the same CDR3. V is TRBV2 and J is TRBJ2-7; 7 bases map to TRBD1. Germline V CDR1 and CDR2: SNHLY, FYNNEI. The CDR3 is made up of 14 amino acids. The V segment lost 2 bases and the J segment 3 bases; nucleotides outside the gene matches: 4. CDR3 sequence reads: CASSERQGYYEQYF. The CDR3 DNA reads as TGTGCCAGCAGTGAACGACAGGGTTACTACGAGCAGTACTTC.

Written as DNA, the CDR3 is TGCGCCAGCAGCTTTGACAGGGTTGGCGGGGAGCTGTTTTTT. Encoded protein: CASSFDRVGGELFF. The J gene is TRBJ2-2, the V gene TRBV5-1, with 7 positions matching TRBD1. Germline CDR1 SGHRS, CDR2 YFSETQ. The CDR3 loop spans 14 amino acids. The ends lost 2 bases at V and 7 bases at J; junction bases unmatched: 5.

This clone was recorded a few times. The rearrangement joins TRBV6-6 to TRBJ2-4, with TRBD1 identical over 8 bases. The germline CDR1 and CDR2 sequences are MNHNY and SVGAGI (reference sequence). The CDR3 has 16 amino acids. V shed 4 bases and J 0 bases; nucleotides not matched to a gene: 5. CDR3 nucleotide sequence: TGTGCCAGCAGTTCGGGGACAGGAGGAGCCAAAAACATTCAGTACTTC. Translated: CASSSGTGGAKNIQYF.

This clone appeared a single time. The chain joins TRBV7-2 to TRBJ2-7; no reliable D call. Per germline, CDR1 SGHTA and CDR2 FQGNSA. CDR3 size: 15 residues. V was cut by 2 bases and J by 2 bases, with 13 bases left in between. CDR3 loop: CASSLQSGSTYEQYF. CDR3 bases: TGTGCCAGCAGCTTACAGTCGGGCTCGACCTACGAGCAGTACTTC.

The V gene is TRBV28, the J gene TRBJ2-7, with 14 bases matching TRBD2. CDR3 length: 14 residues. V lost 5 bases and J lost 7; bases outside the gene matches: 4. From germline, CDR1 is MDHEN and CDR2 SYDVKM. The CDR3 nucleotides read TGTGCCAGCAGTCCCGGACTAGCGGGGGGTGAGCAGTACTTC. Translating gives CASSPGLAGGEQYF.

V gene TRBV7-8 combines with J gene TRBJ1-3; tentative D call: TRBD1 (5 bases). The V gene lost 4 bases and the J gene lost 4 bases, with 23 bases spanning the gap. The CDR3 runs to 18 residues. Germline-derived CDR1 and CDR2 are SGHVS and FQNEAQ. The CDR3 DNA sequence: TGTGCCAGCAGCTCCTCCCGACTAGTTGAGAGGGGCGGAAACACCATATATTTT. Translating it yields CASSSSRLVERGGNTIYF.

The chain joins TRBV6-1 to TRBJ1-3, with 9 bases lining up with TRBD1. The CDR3 extends over 15 amino acids. The V gene end was trimmed by 4 bases and the J gene end by 2 bases; junction bases not matched to a gene: 3. The germline V gene encodes CDR1 MNHNS and CDR2 SASEGT. DNA for the CDR3: TGTGCCAGCAGTGTACAGGGGGCCGCTGGAAACACCATATATTTT. Translating it yields CASSVQGAAGNTIYF.

The V and J genes are TRBV2 and TRBJ1-4; 9 positions agree with TRBD1. Germline V gives CDR1 SNHLY, CDR2 FYNNEI. Unmatched junction bases numbered 14, after V lost 7 bases and J lost 14 bases. The CDR3 extends over 14 amino acids. The CDR3 DNA reads TGTGCCAGCAAGGATAGACAGGGGGGACAAGGTCTGTTTTTT. It encodes CASKDRQGGQGLFF.

This clone was detected a few times. This chain connects TRBV5-3 to TRBJ1-3, with D maybe TRBD1 (5 bases). TRBV5-3 falls under the ORF class, with uncertain function. The CDR3 spans 10 residues. In DNA form, the CDR3 reads TGTGTTCAAGCGGGGGAAACCATATATTTT. It encodes CVQAGETIYF.

This chain links TRBV18 with TRBJ2-5; D remains unclear. The CDR3 contains 13 residues. Trimming took off 1 base at V and 5 bases at J, with 8 bases between the two ends. In germline, CDR1 is KGHSH, CDR2 LQKENI. The CDR3 DNA follows: TGTGCCAGCTCACCACTCCTCTGGGAGACCCAGTACTTC. Its protein is CASSPLLWETQYF.

The genes are TRBV5-1 and TRBJ1-2; 9 nucleotides agree with TRBD1. CDR3 size: 16 residues. With V trimmed by 0 bases and J by 8 bases, 11 bases remained unmatched. CDR1 and CDR2 (germline): SGHRS, YFSETQ. DNA of the CDR3: TGCGCCAGCAGCTTGGATACTGACAGGGGGGCGCGCGGCTACACCTTC. Its translation: CASSLDTDRGARGYTF.

The gene calls are TRBV10-2 and TRBJ1-5, with unresolved D. The CDR3 length is 15 residues. V lost 5 bases, J lost 3 bases, and 14 bases lay in between. The V gene's germline CDR1 is WSHSY and CDR2 SAAADI. CDR3 nucleotide sequence: TGCGCCAGCAGTCTGATCCCGGGAGCCAATCAGCCCCAGCATTTT. Protein product: CASSLIPGANQPQHF.

The J gene is TRBJ1-1, the V gene TRBV21-1. TRBV21-1 is classified as a pseudogene. The CDR3 covers 14 residues. Here the CDR3 reads CASIDKRGVTEAFF. In nucleotides, the CDR3 is TGTGCCAGCATAGACAAGAGGGGAGTCACTGAAGCTTTCTTT.

The rearrangement joins TRBV18 to TRBJ2-1, with D unresolved. V shed 1 base and J shed 7 bases, with 11 bases lying between them. CDR1 and CDR2 from the germline V gene are KGHSH and LQKENI. CDR3 length: 14 residues. CDR3 in amino acids: CASSPLATINEQFF. The DNA of the CDR3 is TGTGCCAGCTCACCACTGGCGACGATTAATGAGCAGTTCTTC.

CDR3 protein: CAISTESYGYTF. The CDR3 nucleotides are TGTGCCATCAGTACCGAATCCTATGGCTACACCTTC. The chain combines TRBV10-3 with TRBJ1-2, with unresolved D. Trimming cost V 5 bases and J 4 bases, with 8 bases left between them. This CDR3 contains 12 residues. CDR1 is ENHRY, CDR2 SYGVKD, per germline.

This chain connects TRBV9 to TRBJ2-3; D is tentatively TRBD1 or TRBD2 (5 bases each). Per germline, CDR1 SGDLS and CDR2 YYNGEE. Trimming cost V 5 bases and J 0 bases, with 13 bases left between them. CDR3 length: 15 residues. CDR3 sequence: CASSGEGRSTDTQYF. CDR3 coding DNA: TGTGCCAGCAGTGGCGAGGGGCGGAGCACAGATACGCAGTATTTT.

This clone was seen just once. V is TRBV6-5 and J is TRBJ2-7; D call uncertain. Germline V lookup: CDR1 MNHEY, CDR2 SVGAGI. The V end was cut by 0 bases, the J end by 7 bases, with 10 bases between. The CDR3 length is 13 residues. Here the CDR3 reads CASSYSSVGEQYF. The CDR3 DNA is TGTGCCAGCAGTTACTCCTCGGTAGGGGAGCAGTACTTC.

The V call is TRBV10-3, the J call TRBJ2-7; 9 bases match TRBD1. The V gene's germline CDR1 is ENHRY and CDR2 SYGVKD. V was clipped by 8 bases and J by 6 bases; unmatched bases: 5. The CDR3 consists of 12 residues. This CDR3 reads CAIRDRALEQYF. CDR3 nucleotides: TGTGCCATCCGGGACAGGGCCCTCGAGCAGTACTTC.